The 19 T cell receptor beta chains below all came from one sample that was sequenced in a study of monozygotic twins with inflammatory bowel disease. TCRdb reprocessed the 5' RACE reads, with one entry per CDR3 protein and no DNA. The sample has more than 300,000 distinct CDR3 sequences; the top ten hold about 5%. Material for sequencing was blood. Receptors originate from a human donor with ulcerative colitis or Crohn's disease, or a healthy co-twin of an affected twin (not recorded which).

This CDR3 is CASSSGEGFYNEQFF. The gene calls are TRBV7-2 and TRBJ2-1; TCRdb's D gene call, TRBD1, goes unchecked for lack of DNA. Germline V gene data show CDR1 as SGHTA and CDR2 as FQGNSA. This CDR3 is 15 amino acids long.

V usage is TRBV18 and J usage is TRBJ1-1. This CDR3 is built from 12 residues. The germline V gene encodes CDR1 KGHSH and CDR2 LQKENI. The CDR3 region is CASSPDPAQAFF.

This sequence joins TRBV7-2 and TRBJ1-4; TCRdb lists TRBD1, though no DNA is available to test this call. The CDR3 runs to 13 residues. The germline V gene has CDR1 SGHTA and CDR2 FQGNSA. The CDR3 spells CASSPDRGEKLFF.

The chain joins TRBV19 to TRBJ1-5; TCRdb's D gene call, TRBD1, goes unchecked for lack of DNA. CDR3 length: 15 amino acids. In germline, CDR1 is LNHDA, CDR2 SQIVND (reference sequence). The CDR3 loop reads CASDGDRGSNQPQHF.

V usage is TRBV4-3 and J usage is TRBJ2-7; without DNA, the TCRdb call of TRBD1 cannot be checked. Germline V gives CDR1 LGHNA, CDR2 YSLEER. The CDR3 covers 14 residues. This chain's CDR3 is CASSHRLTGNEQYF.

The V gene is TRBV5-1, the J gene TRBJ1-6; TCRdb indicates TRBD1, and absent DNA this call remains unverified. Germline assignment: CDR1 SGHRS and CDR2 YFSETQ. The CDR3 has 14 amino acids. This CDR3 is CASSQKWGNSPLHF. The whole variable domain, filled in from reference TRBV5-1 and TRBJ1-6, reads KAGVTQTPRYLIKTRGQQVTLSCSPISGHRSVSWYQQTPGQGLQFLFEYFSETQRNKGNFPGRFSGRQFSNSRSEMNVSTLELGDSALYLCASSQKWGNSPLHFGNGTRLTVT.

The chain has TRBV6-2 or TRBV6-3 and TRBJ2-7. There are 13 residues in the CDR3. Germline values: CDR1 MNHEY, CDR2 SVGEGT. The CDR3 protein is CASSNADIYEQYF.

The gene calls are TRBV6-5 and TRBJ1-3; TCRdb's D call, TRBD1, is unchecked because there is no DNA. CDR3 length: 13 amino acids. CDR1 MNHEY and CDR2 SVGAGI come from the germline V gene. The CDR3 loop is CASRPRAGNTIYF.

J is TRBJ2-1 and V is TRBV24-1; TCRdb's D call of TRBD1 is untestable without DNA. Germline V lookup: CDR1 KGHDR, CDR2 SFDVKD. CDR3 length: 15 amino acids. CDR3 region: CATSDSDRGLDEQFF.

The chain is built from TRBV7-9 and TRBJ2-7; as DNA is missing, the TRBD1 call by TCRdb cannot be tested. The CDR3 is 13 residues long. The germline CDR1 and CDR2 sequences are SEHNR and FQNEAQ (reference sequence). The CDR3 region is CASTTQGFYEQYF.

The chain couples TRBV27 to TRBJ2-5; checking the TCRdb D call of TRBD2 is not possible without DNA. Looked up from germline, CDR1 is MNHEY and CDR2 is SMNVEV (reference sequence). The CDR3 covers 13 residues. The CDR3 is CASSPRPLETQYF.

V usage is TRBV5-6 and J usage is TRBJ2-7. Germline CDR1 SGHDT, CDR2 YYEEEE. The CDR3 consists of 13 residues. CDR3 sequence reads: CASSLDRVNEQYF.

The chain combines TRBV7-2 with TRBJ2-2; there is no DNA to check the TCRdb D call of TRBD1. Germline CDR1 is SGHTA and CDR2 is FQGNSA. The CDR3 is made up of 15 amino acids. This CDR3 is CASSLVRGSTGELFF.

V gene TRBV12-3 or TRBV12-4 combines with J gene TRBJ2-7; without DNA, the TCRdb call of TRBD2 cannot be checked. The CDR3 is 12 amino acids. CDR3 in amino acids: CASSSGRVEQYF.

The rearrangement uses TRBV21-1 and TRBJ2-7; TCRdb's D call, TRBD1, is unchecked because there is no DNA. TRBV21-1 is given as a pseudogene. The CDR3 runs to 15 residues. CDR3 in amino acids: CASKPEQGATCEQYF.

The rearrangement uses TRBV10-2 and TRBJ1-5; TCRdb's assignment of TRBD1 cannot be checked, as there is no DNA. Germline-derived CDR1 and CDR2 are WSHSY and SAAADI. CDR3 size: 15 residues. CDR3 in amino acids: CASRRGEAGNQPQHF.

V and J are TRBV7-2 and TRBJ2-7; TCRdb reports TRBD1, a call that lacks DNA to check it against. CDR3 length equals 14 residues. CDR1 SGHTA and CDR2 FQGNSA come from the germline V gene. The CDR3 spells CASSLGQSTYEQYF.

The chain is built from TRBV6-2 or TRBV6-3 and TRBJ1-5; checking the TCRdb D call of TRBD1 is not possible without DNA. CDR1 MNHEY and CDR2 SVGEGT come from the germline V gene. This CDR3 contains 16 residues. The CDR3 loop reads CASSYSTQGAMQPQHF.

This chain uses TRBV20-1 with TRBJ1-1; TCRdb returns TRBD1, unconfirmable since there is no DNA. There are 14 residues in the CDR3. Germline assignment: CDR1 DFQATT and CDR2 SNEGSKA (reference sequence). CDR3 region: CSASVGGGYTEAFF.